The following is a T cell receptor beta chain sequence with its context. Antigen specificity is unknown. The germline CDR1 and CDR2 sequences are MDHEN and SYDVKM. This CDR3 has 13 residues. The ends were cut back, 8 bases at V and 0 bases at J, with 7 bases in the middle. The sample originates from a study of CD8+ T cells in alopecia areata. Study-level results: TCRs were shared less clearly across patients than in mice, possibly for HLA-related reasons.

Extraction and reverse transcription of RNA yielded cDNA as the sequencing template. Clones were sequenced by immunoSEQ multiplex PCR, and TCRdb holds only the in-frame ones, with some missing. Of 150,000 to 200,000 clones listed, 45% to 60% are singletons. The receptor's source is a human donor in good health. The rearrangement joins TRBV28 to TRBJ2-2; D might be TRBD2 (5 bases). Material for sequencing was CD4+ T cells sorted from blood. The CDR3 reads CASYGTNTGELFF. In nucleotides, the CDR3 is TGTGCCAGCTACGGGACGAACACCGGGGAGCTGTTTTTT.